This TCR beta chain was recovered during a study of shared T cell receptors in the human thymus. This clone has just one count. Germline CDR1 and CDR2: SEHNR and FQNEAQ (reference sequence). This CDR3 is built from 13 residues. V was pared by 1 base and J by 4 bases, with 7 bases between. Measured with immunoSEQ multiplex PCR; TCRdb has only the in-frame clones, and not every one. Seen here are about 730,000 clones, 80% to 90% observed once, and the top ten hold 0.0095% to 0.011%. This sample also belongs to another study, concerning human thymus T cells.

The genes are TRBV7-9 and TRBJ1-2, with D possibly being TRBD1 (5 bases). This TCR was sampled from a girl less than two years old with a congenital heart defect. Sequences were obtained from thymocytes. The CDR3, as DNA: TGTGCCAGCAGCTTAGGCAGGGCCTATGGCTACACCTTC. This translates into CASSLGRAYGYTF.